This T cell receptor beta chain appears in the sequencing data of a study of cytomegalovirus exposure and HLA in healthy donors. Study at large: Roughly 85 million unique TCRs from HLA-typed donors made up an early data release. When 350 to 500 donors were genotyped, just over 80% of them were found to fall in the Caucasian-associated ancestry cluster. Study observations and caveats: For most TCR beta V segments, an earlier analysis put the productive rate at about 90% or about 30% of the time.

Germline loops: CDR1 SGHNT, CDR2 YYREEE (reference sequence). The V gene end was trimmed by 1 base and the J gene end by 4 bases; junction bases not matched to a gene: 3. The CDR3 is made up of 15 amino acids. 13 Jbeta primers and 60 Vbeta primers were used for the PCR. Original processing methods: A follow-up analysis tallied tens of millions of unique TCR beta chains, approximately 10 million shared. Libraries were prepared by immunoSEQ multiplex PCR; TCRdb keeps only in-frame clonotypes and omits some of them. From that table come the V and J calls and clone size; the DNA was used to work out D and trimming. This sample yields about 140,000 clones, of which around three quarters are seen a single time; 3.1% belongs to the top ten. Comment on this clone: Its antigen remains unidentified.

Sequencing was performed on PBMCs. This chain joins TRBV5-4 and TRBJ2-5, with 11 bases that match TRBD2. This TCR was recovered from a man in his forties in good health and CMV-seronegative. In DNA form, the CDR3 reads TGTGCCAGCAGCTTGATTAGCGGGAGGGGAGAGACCCAGTACTTC. Protein: CASSLISGRGETQYF.